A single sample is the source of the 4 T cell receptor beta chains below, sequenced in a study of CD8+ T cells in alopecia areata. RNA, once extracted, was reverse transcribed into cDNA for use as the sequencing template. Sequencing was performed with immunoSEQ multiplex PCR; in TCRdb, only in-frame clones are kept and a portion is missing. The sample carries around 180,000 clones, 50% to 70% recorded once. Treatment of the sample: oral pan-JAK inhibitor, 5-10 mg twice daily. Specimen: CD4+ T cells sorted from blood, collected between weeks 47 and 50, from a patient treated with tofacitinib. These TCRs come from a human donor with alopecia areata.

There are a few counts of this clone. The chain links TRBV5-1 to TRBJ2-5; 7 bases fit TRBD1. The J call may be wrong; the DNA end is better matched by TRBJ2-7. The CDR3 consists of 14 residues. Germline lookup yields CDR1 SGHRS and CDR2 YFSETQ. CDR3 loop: CASSYAGTANEQYF. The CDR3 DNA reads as TGCGCCAGCAGCTACGCCGGGACAGCCAACGAGCAGTACTTC.

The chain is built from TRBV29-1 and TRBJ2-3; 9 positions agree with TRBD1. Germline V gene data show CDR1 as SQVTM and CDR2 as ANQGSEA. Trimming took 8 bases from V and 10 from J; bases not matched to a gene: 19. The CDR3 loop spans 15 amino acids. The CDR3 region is CSLLLGQGVRGAQYF. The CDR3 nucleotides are TGCAGCTTATTATTGGGACAGGGCGTCAGGGGGGCGCAGTATTTT.

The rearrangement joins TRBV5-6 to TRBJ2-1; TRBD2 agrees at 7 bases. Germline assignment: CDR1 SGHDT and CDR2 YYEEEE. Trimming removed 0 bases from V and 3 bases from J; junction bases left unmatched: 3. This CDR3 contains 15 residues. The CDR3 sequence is CASSLGLADYNEQFF. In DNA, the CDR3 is TGTGCCAGCAGCTTGGGGCTAGCGGACTACAATGAGCAGTTCTTC.

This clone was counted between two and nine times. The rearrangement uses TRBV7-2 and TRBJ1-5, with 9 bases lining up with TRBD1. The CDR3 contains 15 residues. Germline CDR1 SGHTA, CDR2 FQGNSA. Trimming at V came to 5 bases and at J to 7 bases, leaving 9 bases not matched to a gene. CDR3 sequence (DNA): TGTGCCAGCAGCGCGCGACAGGGGGTGTTGCAGCCCCAGCATTTT. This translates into CASSARQGVLQPQHF.